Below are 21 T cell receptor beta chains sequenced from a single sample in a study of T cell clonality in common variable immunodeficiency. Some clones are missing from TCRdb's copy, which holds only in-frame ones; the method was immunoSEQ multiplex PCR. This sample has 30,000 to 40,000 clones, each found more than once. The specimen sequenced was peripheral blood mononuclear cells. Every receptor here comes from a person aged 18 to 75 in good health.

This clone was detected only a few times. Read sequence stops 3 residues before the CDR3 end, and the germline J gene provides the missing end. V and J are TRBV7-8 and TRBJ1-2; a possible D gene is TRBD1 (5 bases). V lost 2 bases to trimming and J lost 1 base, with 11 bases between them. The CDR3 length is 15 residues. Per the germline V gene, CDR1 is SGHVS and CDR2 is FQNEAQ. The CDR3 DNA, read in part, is TGTGCCAGCAGCTTACTCAGGGCGGTTAACTATGGC. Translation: CASSLLRAVNYG. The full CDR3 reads CASSLLRAVNYGYTF.

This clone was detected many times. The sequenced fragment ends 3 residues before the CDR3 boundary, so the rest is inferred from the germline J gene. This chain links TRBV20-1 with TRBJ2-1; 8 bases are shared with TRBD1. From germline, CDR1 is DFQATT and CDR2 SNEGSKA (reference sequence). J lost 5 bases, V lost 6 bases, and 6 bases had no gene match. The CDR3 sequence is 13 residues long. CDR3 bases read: TGCAGTGCCCCGGACAGGGTGAACAATGAG. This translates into CSAPDRVNNE. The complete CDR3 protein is CSAPDRVNNEQFF.

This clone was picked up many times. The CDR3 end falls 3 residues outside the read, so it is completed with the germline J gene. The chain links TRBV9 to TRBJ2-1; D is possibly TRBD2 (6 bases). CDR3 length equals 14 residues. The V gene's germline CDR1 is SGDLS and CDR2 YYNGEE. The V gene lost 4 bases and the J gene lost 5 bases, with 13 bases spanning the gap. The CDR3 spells CASSFTTSNNEQFF. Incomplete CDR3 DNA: TGTGCCAGCAGCTTCACGACTAGTAACAATGAG. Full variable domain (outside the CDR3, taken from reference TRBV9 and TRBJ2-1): DSGVTQTPKHLITATGQRVTLRCSPRSGDLSVYWYQQSLDQGLQFLIQYYNGEERAKGNILERFSAQQFPDLHSELNLSSLELGDSALYFCASSFTTSNNEQFFGPGTRLTVL.

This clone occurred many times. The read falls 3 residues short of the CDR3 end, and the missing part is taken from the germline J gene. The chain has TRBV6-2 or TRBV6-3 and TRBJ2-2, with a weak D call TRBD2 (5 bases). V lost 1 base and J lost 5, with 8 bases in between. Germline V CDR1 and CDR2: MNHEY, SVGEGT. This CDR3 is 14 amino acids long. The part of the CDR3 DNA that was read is TGTGCCAGCAGTTACTATCGCGGGACCGGGGAG. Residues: CASSYYRGTGE. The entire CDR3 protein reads CASSYYRGTGELFF.

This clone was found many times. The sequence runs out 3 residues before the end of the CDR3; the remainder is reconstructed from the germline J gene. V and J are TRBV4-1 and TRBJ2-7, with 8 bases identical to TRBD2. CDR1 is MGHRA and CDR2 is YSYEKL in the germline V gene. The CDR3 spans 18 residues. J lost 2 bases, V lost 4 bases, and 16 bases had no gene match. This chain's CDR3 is CASSPHPDDGGGPYEQYF. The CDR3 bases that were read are TGCGCCAGCAGCCCACACCCGGACGACGGGGGGGGACCCTACGAG.

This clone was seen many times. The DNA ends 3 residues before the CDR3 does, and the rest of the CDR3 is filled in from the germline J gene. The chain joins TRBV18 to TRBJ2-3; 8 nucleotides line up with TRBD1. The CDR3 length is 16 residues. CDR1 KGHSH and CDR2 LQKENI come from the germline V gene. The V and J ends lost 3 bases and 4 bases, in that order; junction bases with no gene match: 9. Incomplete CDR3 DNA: TGTGCCAGCTCACCTCAGTCCAGGGGGCCGGCAGATACG. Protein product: CASSPQSRGPADT. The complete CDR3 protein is CASSPQSRGPADTQYF.

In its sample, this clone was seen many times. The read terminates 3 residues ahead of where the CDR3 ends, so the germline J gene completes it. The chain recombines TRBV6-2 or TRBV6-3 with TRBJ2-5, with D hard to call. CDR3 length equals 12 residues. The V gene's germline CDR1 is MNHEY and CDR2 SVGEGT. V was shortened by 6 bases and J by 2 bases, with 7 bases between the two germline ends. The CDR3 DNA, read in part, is TGTGCCAGCAGCCGGTCTCAAGAGACC. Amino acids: CASSRSQET. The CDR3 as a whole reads CASSRSQETQYF.

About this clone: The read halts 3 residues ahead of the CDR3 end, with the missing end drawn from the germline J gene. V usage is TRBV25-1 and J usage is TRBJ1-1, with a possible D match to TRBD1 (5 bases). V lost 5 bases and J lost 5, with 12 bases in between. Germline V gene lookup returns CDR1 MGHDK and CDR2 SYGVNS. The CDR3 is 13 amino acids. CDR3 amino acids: CASSTGGRTEAFF. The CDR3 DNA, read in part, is TGTGCCAGCAGTACTGGGGGGAGAACTGAA. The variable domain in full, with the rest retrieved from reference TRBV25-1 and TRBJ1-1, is EADIYQTPRYLVIGTGKKITLECSQTMGHDKMYWYQQDPGMELHLIHYSYGVNSTEKGDLSSESTVSRIRTEHFPLTLESARPSHTSQYLCASSTGGRTEAFFGQGTRLTVV.

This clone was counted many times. This CDR3 is CASSRGQGGSPLHF. CDR3 DNA, as far as it was read: TGTGCCAGCAGCCGGGGACAGGGTGGTTCACCC. The rearrangement links TRBV12-3 or TRBV12-4 to TRBJ1-6; TRBD1 aligns across 9 bases. The read halts 3 residues ahead of the CDR3 end, with the missing end drawn from the germline J gene. The J segment lost 9 bases and the V segment lost 6 bases, leaving 6 bases of the junction unmatched. This CDR3 is built from 14 residues.

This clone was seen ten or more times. CDR3 DNA, as far as it was read: TGTGCCAGCAGTGACCAGGAGCCCTACGAG. It yields the protein CASSDQEPYE. The whole CDR3 region reads CASSDQEPYEQYF. The rearrangement joins TRBV2 to TRBJ2-7; the D is unclear. The CDR3 extends 3 residues past the end of the read, so its final part is completed from the germline J gene. Germline V gives CDR1 SNHLY, CDR2 FYNNEI. The CDR3 spans 13 residues. Trimming removed 3 bases at V and 2 bases at J, with 8 bases between.

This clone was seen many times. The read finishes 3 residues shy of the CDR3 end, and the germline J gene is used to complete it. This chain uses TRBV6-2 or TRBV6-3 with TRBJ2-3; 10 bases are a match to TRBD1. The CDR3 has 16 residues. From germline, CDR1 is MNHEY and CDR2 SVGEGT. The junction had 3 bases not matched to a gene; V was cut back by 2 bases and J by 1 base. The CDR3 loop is CASSYDRGHRTDTQYF. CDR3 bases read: TGTGCCAGCAGTTACGACAGGGGGCACCGCACAGATACG.

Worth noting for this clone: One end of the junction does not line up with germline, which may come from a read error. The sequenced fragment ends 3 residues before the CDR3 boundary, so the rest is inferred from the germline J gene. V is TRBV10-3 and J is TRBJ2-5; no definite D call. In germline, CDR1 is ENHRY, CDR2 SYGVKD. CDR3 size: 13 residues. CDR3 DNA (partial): TGTGCCATCAGTGAGCCGTCCCAAGGGACC. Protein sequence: CAISEPSQGT. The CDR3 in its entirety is CAISEPSQGTQYF.

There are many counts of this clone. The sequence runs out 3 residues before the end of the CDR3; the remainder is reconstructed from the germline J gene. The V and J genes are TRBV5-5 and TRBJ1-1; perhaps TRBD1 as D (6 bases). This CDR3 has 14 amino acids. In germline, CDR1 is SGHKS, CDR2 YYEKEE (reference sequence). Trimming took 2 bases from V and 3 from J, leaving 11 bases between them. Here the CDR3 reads CASSLPGGHTEAFF. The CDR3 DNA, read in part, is TGTGCCAGCAGCTTACCGGGGGGGCACACTGAA.

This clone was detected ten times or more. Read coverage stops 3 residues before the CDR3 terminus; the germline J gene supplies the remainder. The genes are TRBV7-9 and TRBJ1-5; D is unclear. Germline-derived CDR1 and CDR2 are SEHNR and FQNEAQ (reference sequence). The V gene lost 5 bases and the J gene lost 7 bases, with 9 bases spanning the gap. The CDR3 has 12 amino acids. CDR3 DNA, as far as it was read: TGTGCCAGCAGCCGAGGTGGCCAGCCC. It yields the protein CASSRGGQP. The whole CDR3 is CASSRGGQPQHF.

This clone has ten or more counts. CDR3 DNA (partial): TGCGCCAGCAGTGCCGGTGGGCTCCCAGATACG. Its protein product is CASSAGGLPDT. The whole CDR3 protein is CASSAGGLPDTQYF. The chain has TRBV10-1 and TRBJ2-3, with D unresolved. The CDR3 end lies 3 residues beyond the end of the read and is filled in from the germline J gene. The V end was cut by 4 bases, the J end by 4 bases, with 12 bases between. This CDR3 contains 14 residues. Germline-derived CDR1 and CDR2 are WNHNN and SYGVQD (reference sequence).

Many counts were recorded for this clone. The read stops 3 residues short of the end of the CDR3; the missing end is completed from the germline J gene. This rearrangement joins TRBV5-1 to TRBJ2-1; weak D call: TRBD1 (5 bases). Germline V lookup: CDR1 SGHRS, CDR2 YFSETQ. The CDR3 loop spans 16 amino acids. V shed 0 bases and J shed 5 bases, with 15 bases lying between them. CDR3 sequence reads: CASSLGLLVGDNEQFF. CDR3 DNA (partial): TGCGCCAGCAGCTTGGGCCTCCTGGTAGGGGACAATGAG.

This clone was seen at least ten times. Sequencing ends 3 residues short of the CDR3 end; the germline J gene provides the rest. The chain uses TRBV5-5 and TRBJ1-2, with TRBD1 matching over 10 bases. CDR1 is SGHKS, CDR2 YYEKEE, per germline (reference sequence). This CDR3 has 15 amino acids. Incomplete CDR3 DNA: TGTGCCAGCAGCCTACCCCCGACAGGGGGCGGGGGC. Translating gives CASSLPPTGGGG. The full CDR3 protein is CASSLPPTGGGGYTF.

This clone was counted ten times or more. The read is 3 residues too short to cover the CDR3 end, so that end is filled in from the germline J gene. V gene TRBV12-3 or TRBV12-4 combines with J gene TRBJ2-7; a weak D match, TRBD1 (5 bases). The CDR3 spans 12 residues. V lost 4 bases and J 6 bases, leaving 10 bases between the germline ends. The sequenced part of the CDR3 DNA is TGTGCCAGCAGTTCTGACAGTGGCGAG. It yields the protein CASSSDSGE. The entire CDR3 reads CASSSDSGEQYF.

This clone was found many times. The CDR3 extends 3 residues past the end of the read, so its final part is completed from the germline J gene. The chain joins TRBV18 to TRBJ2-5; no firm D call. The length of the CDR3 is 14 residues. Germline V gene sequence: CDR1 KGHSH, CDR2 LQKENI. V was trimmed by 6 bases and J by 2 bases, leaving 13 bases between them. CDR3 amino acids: CASSDSLAQETQYF. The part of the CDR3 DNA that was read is TGTGCCAGCTCCGACTCCCTGGCTCAAGAGACC.

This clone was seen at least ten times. CDR3 sequence reads: CSAPGQGRGYGYTF. The covered CDR3 bases are TGCAGTGCGCCGGGACAGGGAAGAGGGTATGGC. The chain uses TRBV20-1 and TRBJ1-2; the match to TRBD1 covers 9 bases. The CDR3 end falls 3 residues outside the read, so it is completed with the germline J gene. CDR1 is DFQATT, CDR2 SNEGSKA, per germline (reference sequence). Losses at the gene ends were 6 bases for V and 5 bases for J; bases not matched to a gene: 10. The CDR3 consists of 14 residues.

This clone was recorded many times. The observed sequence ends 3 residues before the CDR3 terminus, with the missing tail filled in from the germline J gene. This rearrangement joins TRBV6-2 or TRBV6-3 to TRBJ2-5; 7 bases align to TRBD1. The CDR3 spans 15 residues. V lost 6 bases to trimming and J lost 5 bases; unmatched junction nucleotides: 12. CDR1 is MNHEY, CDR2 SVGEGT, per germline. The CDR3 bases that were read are TGTGCCAGCAGGTCAGGGGGTCTCGGGAAGGAGACC. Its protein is CASRSGGLGKET. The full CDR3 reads CASRSGGLGKETQYF.